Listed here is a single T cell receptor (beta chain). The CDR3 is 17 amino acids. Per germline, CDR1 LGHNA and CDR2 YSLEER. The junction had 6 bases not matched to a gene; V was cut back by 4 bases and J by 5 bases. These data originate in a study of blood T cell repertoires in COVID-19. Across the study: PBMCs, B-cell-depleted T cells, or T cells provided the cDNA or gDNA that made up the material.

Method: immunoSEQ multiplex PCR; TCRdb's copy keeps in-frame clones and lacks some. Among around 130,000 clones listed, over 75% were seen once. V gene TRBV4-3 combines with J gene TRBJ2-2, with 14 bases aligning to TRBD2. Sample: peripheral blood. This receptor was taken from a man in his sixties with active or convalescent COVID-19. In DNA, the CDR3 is TGCGCCAGCAGCCGAGGACTAGCGGGAGGAAAAACCGGGGAGCTGTTTTTT. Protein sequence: CASSRGLAGGKTGELFF.